This TCR beta chain was identified during a study of beta chain features in type 1 diabetes. As for the study in general: Across the samples, about 100 million sorted cells were examined in total.

CD45RO/CCR7/CD25/CD127/CD95/CD27 sorting isolated CD4+ naive, central memory, regulatory and stem cell-like memory cells. With respect to this clone: Its cognate antigen is unknown. The sample has other DNA sequences that encode this CDR3 too.

Germline CDR1 reads SGHTA; CDR2 reads FQGNSA. The CDR3 is made up of 12 amino acids. V shed 5 bases, J shed 8 bases, and the junction held 3 bases outside the gene matches. The sequenced template was cDNA made from the entire isolated RNA. TCRdb's copy holds only in-frame clones and misses some; the assay was immunoSEQ multiplex PCR. The sample yields 900,000 or so clones, 15% to 20% seen once. Study observations and caveats: All four CD4+ subsets of Type 1 diabetes patients contained TCRB CDR3s that were moderately but significantly shorter. The study found fewer insertions and more deletions at VDJ junctions in type 1 diabetes patients.

Sequencing was done on a sample of naive CD4+ T cells from blood. The chain combines TRBV7-2 with TRBJ1-1; TRBD1 aligns across 9 bases. The TCR was taken from a woman aged 18-35 years in good health. In nucleotides, the CDR3 is TGTGCCAGCAGCCAGGACAGGGGAGAAGCTTTCTTT. Amino acids: CASSQDRGEAFF.